The 5 T cell receptor beta chains below all came from one sample that was sequenced in a study of blood T cell repertoires in COVID-19. TCRdb keeps only in-frame clones here, not all; method: immunoSEQ multiplex PCR. The data contain roughly 27,000 clones, 90% of them singletons. Sequencing was performed on peripheral blood. The receptors come from a woman in her sixties or seventies with active COVID-19.

The V gene is TRBV30, the J gene TRBJ2-1; 9 nucleotides agree with TRBD1. The CDR3 is made up of 17 amino acids. Germline V gene lookup returns CDR1 GTSNPN and CDR2 SVGIG (reference sequence). Unmatched junction bases numbered 14, after V lost 3 bases and J lost 5 bases. The CDR3 reads CAWSHTRRGQGNNEQFF. Written as DNA, the CDR3 is TGTGCCTGGAGCCACACCCGCCGCGGACAGGGGAACAATGAGCAGTTCTTC.

The V gene is TRBV10-3, the J gene TRBJ2-7; 7 positions match TRBD1. J gave up 5 bases and V 7 bases, and 8 bases lay outside the gene matches. CDR3 length equals 13 residues. Per germline, CDR1 ENHRY and CDR2 SYGVKD. The CDR3 region is CAINEQGTNEQYF. The CDR3 DNA follows: TGTGCCATCAACGAACAGGGGACCAACGAGCAGTACTTC.

The chain links TRBV5-1 to TRBJ2-2, with D maybe TRBD2 (6 bases). Germline V CDR1 and CDR2: SGHRS, YFSETQ. This CDR3 spans 16 amino acids. V was shortened by 1 base and J by 6 bases, with 16 bases between the two germline ends. The DNA of the CDR3 is TGCGCCAGCAGCTTGAACGGCGGGAAAGTGTCCGGGGAGCTGTTTTTT. Residues: CASSLNGGKVSGELFF.

This chain joins TRBV29-1 and TRBJ2-1; maybe TRBD2 (5 bases). Germline-derived CDR1 and CDR2 are SQVTM and ANQGSEA. V shed 4 bases and J shed 8 bases, with 9 bases lying between them. The CDR3 has 11 amino acids. DNA for the CDR3: TGCAGCGTTGTGGGAGCCTATGAGCAGTTCTTC. This sequence encodes CSVVGAYEQFF.

The chain is built from TRBV6-4 and TRBJ2-2, with D possibly matching TRBD2 (5 bases). V dropped 10 bases and J dropped 1 base, with 16 bases sitting between them. Germline CDR1 and CDR2: MRHNA and SNTAGT. CDR3 length: 15 residues. This CDR3 reads CAISKGGLNTGELFF. DNA of the CDR3: TGTGCCATCTCAAAAGGCGGGTTGAACACCGGGGAGCTGTTTTTT.